This entry concerns a single T cell receptor (beta chain). The junction shows a germline mismatch at one end, possibly a read error. Germline CDR1 reads MDHEN; CDR2 reads SYDVKM. This CDR3 is 15 amino acids long. The participants were between roughly 18 and 89 years old and came from under 25 US areas. This sample is part of a study of blood T cell repertoires in COVID-19. Assay used: immunoSEQ multiplex PCR; TCRdb lists only in-frame clones, some missing. Here the sample spans 250,000 or so clones, 90% to 95% being singletons. The sequence came from a human donor in a cohort exposed to, infected with or recovered from COVID-19 (not recorded which). The donor label of this sample is uncertain. This chain connects TRBV28 to TRBJ1-1; 8 bases are a match to TRBD1. Sequenced input: PBMCs or T cells enriched from blood (not recorded which). DNA of the CDR3: TGTGCCAGCAGTACCTCGGGACAGGTGAAGACTGAAGCTTTCTTT. Translating gives CASSTSGQVKTEAFF.